The rows below give T cell receptor beta chains drawn from one sample of a study of T cell changes during pregnancy in multiple sclerosis. The method was immunoSEQ multiplex PCR; TCRdb's version includes in-frame clones alone and lacks a portion of them. Of tens of thousands of clones in the sample, 90% to 95% were seen once. The specimen was CD8+ T cells from peripheral blood mononuclear cells, collected in the second trimester of pregnancy. These receptors originate from a female donor with multiple sclerosis, enrolled in a pregnancy study. The CDR3 runs from the conserved cysteine through the conserved F or W. A D gene is named only where the DNA matches it firmly. Size is omitted from some rows. Given values are once, few, many or a class for expanded clones.

D | size | J | V | DNA | CDR3
. | once | TRBJ1-1 | TRBV4-2 | TGTGCCAGCAGCCAAGCTCAGGGTTACACTGAAGCTTTCTTT | CASSQAQGYTEAFF
. | . | TRBJ1-5 | TRBV13 | TGTGCCAGCAGCTCGGGGAATCAGCCCCAGCATTTT | CASSSGNQPQHF
. | . | TRBJ1-4 | TRBV7-9 | TGTGCCAGCAGCTTACCCAGAGGAGGCAATGAAAAACTGTTTTTT | CASSLPRGGNEKLFF
. | . | TRBJ2-7 | TRBV5-1 | TGCGCCAGCAGTGAGATTGGGGCTTACGAGCAGTACTTC | CASSEIGAYEQYF
. | . | TRBJ2-7 | TRBV7-9 | TGTGCCAGCAGCTTCCTAAGCCCCGAGCAGTACTTC | CASSFLSPEQYF
. | . | TRBJ2-5 | TRBV7-9 | TGTGCCAGCGTTAAGGGAGGTGCGGGTTGGCCCCAGTACTTC | CASVKGGAGWPQYF
TRBD2 | . | TRBJ2-3 | TRBV27 | TGTGCCAGCAGTTCCCCCCGGGAGGAAGATACGCAGTATTTT | CASSSPREEDTQYF
. | . | TRBJ2-1 | TRBV10-1 | TGCGCCAGCAGTGGTACTGGGGGCGAGCAGTTCTTC | CASSGTGGEQFF
. | once | TRBJ2-2 | TRBV27 | TGTGCCAGCAGTTTAATTGGGGCAGGTGAGCTGTTTTTT | CASSLIGAGELFF
TRBD2 | once | TRBJ2-1 | TRBV4-3 | TGCGCCAGCAGTCGGGGACTAGCGGGCTCGAATGAGCAGTTCTTC | CASSRGLAGSNEQFF
. | . | TRBJ1-5 | TRBV5-4 | TGTGCCAGCAGCTTGGTGGGAGTGCAGCCCCAGCATTTT | CASSLVGVQPQHF
. | . | TRBJ1-3 | TRBV27 | TGTGCCAGCAGCCCCAGGGGTGGACCTGGAAACACCATATATTTT | CASSPRGGPGNTIYF
TRBD2 | . | TRBJ2-1 | TRBV19 | TGTGCCAGTAGTCTTGCCGGGCTAGCGGGAGGTCCCAGCTCCTACAATGAGCAGTTCTTC | CASSLAGLAGGPSSYNEQFF
TRBD2 | . | TRBJ2-2 | TRBV7-2 | TGTGCCAGCAGTCCTCGACTAGCGGGCACCGGGGAGCTGTTTTTT | CASSPRLAGTGELFF
TRBD2 | . | TRBJ2-7 | TRBV7-2 | TGTGCCAGCAGCTCGGGACTAGCGGGAAACGAGCAGTACTTC | CASSSGLAGNEQYF
. | . | TRBJ1-2 | TRBV27 | TGTGCCAGCAGACAACAGGGCGCTTCATTCTATGGCTACACCTTC | CASRQQGASFYGYTF
. | . | TRBJ2-7 | TRBV19 | TGTGCCAGTAGTTTCCAGACAGGATTACCCTACGAGCAGTACTTC | CASSFQTGLPYEQYF
TRBD1 | . | TRBJ1-3 | TRBV13 | TGTGCCAGCAGTCTAGGGACAGGGGGCGCCCCAAACACCATATATTTT | CASSLGTGGAPNTIYF
. | . | TRBJ1-5 | TRBV27 | TGTGCCAGCAGTTTGGGGAGGAGACTTAATCAGCCCCAGCATTTT | CASSLGRRLNQPQHF
. | . | TRBJ1-1 | TRBV28 | TGTGCCAGGACGAAGTTAGTAGGGGACTTCTCGAGGGTGAACACTGAAGCTTTCTTT | CARTKLVGDFSRVNTEAFF
. | . | TRBJ2-2 | TRBV5-1 | TGCGCCAGCAGCTTCCCGGGGGACAGAGTCCGGATCACCGGGGAGCTGTTTTTT | CASSFPGDRVRITGELFF
. | . | TRBJ2-7 | TRBV6-5 | TGTGCCAGCAGTTACGATCGGGATTCCTACGAGCAGTACTTC | CASSYDRDSYEQYF
. | . | TRBJ2-3 | TRBV30 | TGTGCCTGGAGTGTAGGGGGAGATACGCAGTATTTT | CAWSVGGDTQYF
. | . | TRBJ2-7 | TRBV27 | TGTGCCAGCAGTTTTGGGCAGTACTCCTACGAGCAGTACTTC | CASSFGQYSYEQYF